These 9 T cell receptor beta chains were all obtained from the same sample, sequenced in a study of vaccination and CD4 T cells after COVID-19. The Oncomine TCR Beta short-read assay was applied to DNA of cultured CD4+ T cells. Via MiXCR, TCRdb re-called the PCR reads, giving one row per CDR3 protein. Among approximately 6,500 distinct CDR3 sequences listed, 74% were seen once. The treatment denotes: roughly 10-day PBMC culture with coronavirus spike peptide pools or control peptides (ViraFEST assay). No cognate antigen is known for these TCRs. The sequencing sample was made of CD4+ T cells from blood, cultured in vitro. The receptors here all came from a human donor who had recovered from COVID-19.

This clonotype came up once. The rearrangement joins TRBV6-1 to TRBJ2-4; tentatively, D is TRBD1 or TRBD2 (5 bases each). Trimming removed 6 bases at V and 8 bases at J, with 23 bases between. This CDR3 is built from 16 residues. Looked up from germline, CDR1 is MNHNS and CDR2 is SASEGT. CDR3 in amino acids: CASRSGSGPAVDIQYF. The CDR3 bases are TGTGCCAGCAGAAGCGGTTCGGGACCCGCAGTGGACATTCAGTACTTC.

There are a few counts of this clonotype. The rearrangement joins TRBV27 to TRBJ1-1, with D perhaps matching TRBD1 (6 bases). This CDR3 has 15 amino acids. V was cut by 6 bases and J by 1 base, with 15 bases left in between. From germline, CDR1 is MNHEY and CDR2 SMNVEV (reference sequence). In DNA form, the CDR3 reads TGTGCCAGCAGCCGAAACTTACAGGGGAACACTGAAGCTTTCTTT. Protein sequence: CASSRNLQGNTEAFF.

The chain combines TRBV27 with TRBJ1-6; D gene uncertain. This CDR3 contains 14 residues. Trimming left V 0 bases short and J 10 bases short, with 10 bases between. Germline V gene data show CDR1 as MNHEY and CDR2 as SMNVEV (reference sequence). The CDR3 DNA follows: TGTGCCAGCAGTTTATCGACGGGTGGATCACCCCTCCACTTT. Its translation is CASSLSTGGSPLHF.

The chain recombines TRBV2 with TRBJ2-5; no reliable D call. V lost 7 bases, J lost 5 bases, and 11 bases lay in between. CDR1 is SNHLY, CDR2 FYNNEI, per germline. The CDR3 extends over 12 amino acids. The DNA for the CDR3 is TGTGCCAGCACCCGCCGCAGGGAGACCCAGTACTTC. The encoded protein is CASTRRRETQYF.

The chain combines TRBV19 with TRBJ2-7; D not resolved. The CDR3 consists of 11 residues. V lost 1 base and J lost 12, with 10 bases in between. CDR1 is LNHDA and CDR2 is SQIVND in the germline V gene (reference sequence). The CDR3 is CASSIGGIAYF. The DNA of the CDR3 is TGTGCCAGTAGTATAGGGGGAATCGCGTACTTC.

This chain links TRBV7-9 with TRBJ2-1; D not resolved. The length of the CDR3 is 13 residues. V lost 1 base and J 3 bases, leaving 4 bases between the germline ends. Germline CDR1 is SEHNR and CDR2 is FQNEAQ (reference sequence). CDR3: CASSLDSYNEQFF. The CDR3 DNA is TGTGCCAGCAGCTTAGACAGCTACAATGAGCAGTTCTTC.

The chain has TRBV7-8 and TRBJ1-2; 7 bases align to TRBD1. V lost 5 bases to trimming and J lost 8 bases; unmatched junction nucleotides: 20. This CDR3 is 17 amino acids long. The germline CDR1 and CDR2 sequences are SGHVS and FQNEAQ. DNA for the CDR3: TGTGCCAGCAGCCCCCCAGGGGTTCGCGAAGGGGGCCAAGGCTACACCTTC. It codes for CASSPPGVREGGQGYTF.

The V gene is TRBV27, the J gene TRBJ2-3; D is uncertain. V lost 2 bases and J 4 bases, leaving 7 bases between the germline ends. CDR1 MNHEY and CDR2 SMNVEV come from the germline V gene (reference sequence). The CDR3 contains 13 residues. The CDR3 here is CASSLGRADTQYF. The CDR3 DNA follows: TGTGCCAGCAGTTTAGGTAGGGCAGATACGCAGTATTTT.

The J gene is TRBJ1-5, the V gene TRBV20-1; 8 nucleotides agree with TRBD1. The V segment lost 0 bases and the J segment 5 bases; nucleotides outside the gene matches: 6. The CDR3 is made up of 15 amino acids. Per germline, CDR1 DFQATT and CDR2 SNEGSKA (reference sequence). The CDR3 DNA reads as TGCAGTGCTAGAGATCGAGCAGGGGGCCATCAGCCCCAGCATTTT. It encodes CSARDRAGGHQPQHF.